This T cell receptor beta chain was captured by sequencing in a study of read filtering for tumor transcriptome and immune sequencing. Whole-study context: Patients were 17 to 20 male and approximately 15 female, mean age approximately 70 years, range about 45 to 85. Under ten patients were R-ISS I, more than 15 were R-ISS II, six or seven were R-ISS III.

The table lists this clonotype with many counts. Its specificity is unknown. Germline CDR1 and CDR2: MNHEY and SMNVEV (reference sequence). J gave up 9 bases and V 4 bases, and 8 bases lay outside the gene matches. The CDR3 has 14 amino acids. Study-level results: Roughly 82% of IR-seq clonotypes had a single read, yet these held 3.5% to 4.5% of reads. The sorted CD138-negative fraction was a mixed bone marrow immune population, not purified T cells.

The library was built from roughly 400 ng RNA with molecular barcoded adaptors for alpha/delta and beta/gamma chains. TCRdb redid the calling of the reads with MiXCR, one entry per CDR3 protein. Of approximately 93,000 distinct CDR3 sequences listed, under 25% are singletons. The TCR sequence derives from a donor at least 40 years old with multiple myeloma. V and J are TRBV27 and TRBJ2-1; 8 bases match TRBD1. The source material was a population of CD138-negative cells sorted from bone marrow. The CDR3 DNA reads TGTGCCAGCAGTTCTTTGGACAGGGAGGTTGAGCAGTTCTTC. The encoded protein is CASSSLDREVEQFF.